Following are 25 T cell receptor beta chains from one sample sequenced in a study of tumor-infiltrating lymphocytes in primary liver carcinoma. Taking about 19-32 mg of unsorted bulk tissue, the authors co-extracted RNA and DNA. Production of TCR beta cDNA used around 0.45 ug total RNA together with a constant-region primer. Three rounds of nested multiplex PCR with slightly modified ARM-PCR produced TCR beta libraries. The study ran its first two PCR rounds for around 10 cycles each, using TRBV1-TRBV30 forward primers and a C-beta reverse primer. One entry per CDR3 protein results from TCRdb running MiXCR on the multiplex PCR reads. The sample includes roughly 100,000 distinct CDR3 sequences, approximately 78% of them seen just once. Sequencing input: liver tumor tissue from sampling region 3. The subset was: tumor region T3, left-lateral pole. The receptors stem from a man in his forties or fifties with primary liver carcinoma and hepatitis B virus infection.

DNA for the CDR3: TGCAGCGTTGATCTTTCTAGGCCCAATAATAATGAGCAGTTCTTC. Its protein product is CSVDLSRPNNNEQFF. The rearrangement links TRBV29-1 to TRBJ2-1; D remains unclear. The CDR3 has 15 amino acids. V was trimmed by 3 bases and J by 7 bases, leaving 19 bases between them. The germline CDR1 and CDR2 sequences are SQVTM and ANQGSEA.

There are a few counts of this clonotype. The junction and the germline gene differ at one end; a read error may be behind it. The chain uses TRBV24-1 and TRBJ2-1; 7 bases are shared with TRBD2. CDR1 is KGHDR, CDR2 SFDVKD, per germline. The CDR3 is 17 residues long. The CDR3 here is CATSEYSTTSSYNEQLF. The CDR3 nucleotides are TGTGCCACCAGTGAATATTCTACGACTAGCTCATACAATGAGCAGCTCTTC.

This clonotype was observed many times. The rearrangement joins TRBV28 to TRBJ1-5; D perhaps matches TRBD1 (6 bases). This CDR3 has 13 amino acids. Germline CDR1 is MDHEN and CDR2 is SYDVKM. V dropped 3 bases and J dropped 9 bases, with 12 bases sitting between them. CDR3 coding DNA: TGTGCCAGCAGTTTGCAGGGGATTCCGCCCCAGCATTTT. This codes for CASSLQGIPPQHF.

Comment on this clonotype: The CDR3 end shows no conserved phenylalanine or tryptophan, and so a read error is likely. The rearrangement uses TRBV6-5 and TRBJ1-6; D gene unclear. The germline V gene has CDR1 MNHEY and CDR2 SVGAGI. CDR3 length: 13 residues. V shed 6 bases and J shed 14 bases, with 17 bases lying between them. CDR3 DNA sequence: TGTGCCAGCAGCCCTAAGCCGAATTTATCCCTCCACATT. Amino acids: CASSPKPNLSLHI.

Concerning this clonotype: One base away lies a much larger clone, so this may be a sequencing read error. The chain carries TRBV24-1 and TRBJ1-5; D perhaps matches TRBD1 (5 bases). The CDR3 runs to 16 residues. V lost 3 bases, J lost 4 bases, and 15 bases lay in between. In germline, CDR1 is KGHDR, CDR2 SFDVKD. The CDR3, as DNA: TGTGCCACCAGTGATGGGGACCTTGCGGGGAATCAGCCCCAGCATTTT. As protein: CATSDGDLAGNQPQHF.

With regard to this clonotype: The junction departs from the called germline gene at one end, perhaps through a read error. The chain combines TRBV11-3 with TRBJ2-2, with D tentatively TRBD1 (6 bases). Germline CDR1 and CDR2: SGHNT and YENEEA. The CDR3 covers 15 residues. The DNA for the CDR3 is TGTGCCAACAGCTTAGCGACAAGGGGGACCAGGGAGCTGTTTTTT. This codes for CANSLATRGTRELFF. The full variable domain, completed using reference TRBV11-3 and TRBJ2-2, is EAGVVQSPRYKIIEKKQPVAFWCNPISGHNTLYWYLQNLGQGPELLIRYENEEAVDDSQLPKDRFSAERLKGVDSTLKIQPAELGDSAVYLCANSLATRGTRELFFGEGSRLTVL.

Notes on this clonotype: The CDR3 does not close with the conserved phenylalanine or tryptophan, likely indicating a read error. This rearrangement joins TRBV12-3 or TRBV12-4 to TRBJ2-2; the match to TRBD2 covers 11 bases. This CDR3 contains 16 residues. After removal of 10 bases from V and 8 bases from J, the junction contained 15 bases not matched to a gene. In DNA form, the CDR3 reads TGTGCCAACAGGCTTGCAACTAGCGGGAGAAAGGGGGAGCTGTTTCTT. This translates into CANRLATSGRKGELFL.

V and J are TRBV21-1 and TRBJ2-1; no check of the table's D call, TRBD2, against the DNA was made. TRBV21-1 is reported as a pseudogene. The length of the CDR3 is 14 residues. The DNA of the CDR3 is TGTGCCAACCTTGATACTAACGGGAGTTGTGAGCAGTTCTTC. This codes for CANLDTNGSCEQFF.

As to this clonotype: A much larger clone differs by one base, so this may be a read error. The chain has TRBV19 and TRBJ1-6, with D unclear. Germline CDR1 reads LNHDA; CDR2 reads SQIVND (reference sequence). This CDR3 comprises 13 residues. For the CDR3, the DNA is TGTGCCAGTGGCGGGCCCTATAATTCACCCTTCCACTTT. Its translation: CASGGPYNSPFHF. The full variable domain, with the rest looked up from reference TRBV19 and TRBJ1-6, is DGGITQSPKYLFRKEGQNVTLSCEQNLNHDAMYWYRQDPGQGLRLIYYSQIVNDFQKGDIAEGYSVSREKKESFPLTVTSAQKNPTAFYLCASGGPYNSPFHFGNGTRLTVT.

V usage is TRBV5-4 and J usage is TRBJ2-1; the match to TRBD1 covers 7 bases. J gave up 7 bases and V 8 bases, and 12 bases lay outside the gene matches. This CDR3 has 14 residues. CDR1 and CDR2 from the germline V gene are SGHNT and YYREEE (reference sequence). The CDR3 DNA follows: TGTGCCAGTAGCCTTAGGGACAGCCGTAATGAGCAGTTCTTC. The encoded protein is CASSLRDSRNEQFF.

This clonotype is termed medium-sized. The chain is built from TRBV12-3 or TRBV12-4 and TRBJ2-7; D remains ambiguous. The CDR3 covers 12 residues. V lost 5 bases and J lost 5, with 10 bases in between. The CDR3 nucleotides are TGTGCCAGCAGTCCGAGCCCGAACGAGCAGTACTTC. As protein: CASSPSPNEQYF.

This clonotype was seen once. Germline and junction disagree at one end, which may indicate a read error. This chain connects TRBV29-1 to TRBJ2-1; D is uncertain. The length of the CDR3 is 12 residues. Germline V lookup: CDR1 SQVTM, CDR2 ANQGSEA. The CDR3 DNA reads TGCAGAGTAGATTCAAGAATCCATGAGCAGTTCTTT. Translation: CRVDSRIHEQFF.

Regarding this clonotype: Germline is not matched at one junction end, which may reflect a read error. The V and J genes are TRBV14 and TRBJ2-1; D gene uncertain. This CDR3 spans 11 amino acids. Germline-derived CDR1 and CDR2 are SGHDN and FVKESK. In nucleotides, the CDR3 is TGTGCCAGCGGCCAAGATGGGGAGCAGTTCTTC. Translated: CASGQDGEQFF.

This clonotype appeared many times. The V and J genes are TRBV28 and TRBJ2-1; D remains ambiguous. There are 13 residues in the CDR3. Germline values: CDR1 MDHEN, CDR2 SYDVKM. Trimming removed 2 bases from V and 9 bases from J, with 11 bases in between. CDR3 DNA: TGTGCCAGCAGTTTAGGCCATTTTAGTGAGCAGTTCTTC. Protein: CASSLGHFSEQFF.

Note on this clonotype: Germline and junction disagree at one end, which may indicate a read error. This chain uses TRBV6-2 or TRBV6-3 with TRBJ1-5; D possibly corresponds to TRBD1 (6 bases). The CDR3 consists of 17 residues. Germline V gene data show CDR1 as MNHEY and CDR2 as SVGEGT. The chain's CDR3 is CASSYSPYRDSDKPQHF. CDR3 sequence (DNA): TGTGCTAGCAGTTACTCCCCTTACAGGGATAGCGATAAGCCCCAGCATTTT.

To note about this clonotype: Compared with germline, one end of the junction differs, possibly owing to a read error. V usage is TRBV11-1 and J usage is TRBJ2-7; TRBD2 is a possible D gene (5 bases). Germline lookup yields CDR1 SGHAT and CDR2 FQDESV (reference sequence). The CDR3 is made up of 17 amino acids. The CDR3 here is CAISLGSAGESSYVQYF. In DNA form, the CDR3 reads TGTGCCATCAGCTTAGGGTCGGCGGGTGAAAGCTCCTACGTGCAGTATTTC.

A note on this clonotype: It is likely a read error, because the conserved phenylalanine at the end of the CDR3 is missing. It is unclear where the CDR3 begins or ends on the DNA, so no DNA is shown, and the CDR3 is as TCRdb lists it. J is TRBJ2-5 and V is TRBV29-1; TRBD1, the D gene given by the table, was not confirmed from the DNA. Including both end residues, the CDR3 is 14 amino acids long. Looked up from germline, CDR1 is SQVTM and CDR2 is ANQGSEA. This CDR3 reads CSVASGTGEETQYI.

Note on this clonotype: A junction boundary mismatches the germline segment, possibly from a read error. This sequence joins TRBV29-1 and TRBJ2-1; D is ambiguous. The CDR3 length is 13 residues. Germline loops: CDR1 SQVTM, CDR2 ANQGSEA. DNA for the CDR3: TGCAGTGTTGACCGTACACACGGGAATGAGCAGTTCTTC. Translating it yields CSVDRTHGNEQFF.

Details on this clonotype: At one end the junction does not follow the germline gene, possibly because of a read error. V usage is TRBV28 and J usage is TRBJ2-7, with D possibly being TRBD1 (6 bases). The CDR3 is 14 amino acids. Germline loops: CDR1 MDHEN, CDR2 SYDVKM. The CDR3: CASIRGSGLYEQYF. The CDR3 region has the DNA TGTGCCAGCATTAGGGGGAGCGGCCTTTACGAGCAATACTTC.

With regard to this clonotype: The junction does not match germline at one end; this may be a read error. The chain links TRBV6-5 to TRBJ1-1; no reliable D call. The CDR3 spans 14 residues. Germline V gene sequence: CDR1 MNHEY, CDR2 SVGAGI. The CDR3 DNA reads TGCGCCAGCAGTTACCGAATGACGAACACTGAAGCTTTCTTT. It translates to CASSYRMTNTEAFF.

About this clonotype itself: Its ends do not fully match the called genes, so a read error is possible. V usage is TRBV6-6 and J usage is TRBJ2-3, with TRBD2 matching over 8 bases. Germline V gene data show CDR1 as MNHNY and CDR2 as SVGAGI (reference sequence). The length of the CDR3 is 14 residues. Here the CDR3 DNA reads TGTGCCAGCAGACGGACTAGCCAGGGAGATACCCAGTATTTT. Its protein product is CASRRTSQGDTQYF.

With respect to this clonotype: Mismatch with germline at one junction end may stem from a read error. The gene calls are TRBV11-2 and TRBJ2-7; D gene uncertain. CDR1 is SGHAT, CDR2 FQNNGV, per germline. The CDR3 contains 15 residues. The CDR3 sequence: CARSSGRLYARGQYF. The DNA of the CDR3 is TGTGCCAGAAGCTCCGGGCGGCTTTACGCGCGCGGGCAGTACTTC. The full variable domain, with the rest looked up from reference TRBV11-2 and TRBJ2-7, is EAGVAQSPRYKIIEKRQSVAFWCNPISGHATLYWYQQILGQGPKLLIQFQNNGVVDDSQLPKDRFSAERLKGVDSTLKIQPAKLEDSAVYLCARSSGRLYARGQYFGPGTRLTVT.

There are a few counts of this clonotype. The genes are TRBV15 and TRBJ2-4; possible D gene TRBD2, 5 bases. V was pared by 0 bases and J by 0 bases, with 12 bases between. The CDR3 spans 17 residues. CDR1 is LNHNV, CDR2 YYDKDF, per germline (reference sequence). CDR3 in amino acids: CATSRDSSGLAKNIQYF. The CDR3 region has the DNA TGTGCCACCAGCAGAGACTCCAGCGGCTTAGCCAAAAACATTCAGTACTTC.

A remark on this clonotype: The CDR3 ends on some other residue instead of the conserved phenylalanine or tryptophan, so this is likely a read error. It is unclear where the CDR3 begins or ends on the DNA, so no DNA is shown, and the CDR3 is as TCRdb lists it. V is TRBV10-1 and J is TRBJ2-7; TRBD2 is taken as the D call from the table, unchecked against the DNA. The germline CDR1 and CDR2 sequences are WNHNN and SYGVQD (reference sequence). The length of the CDR3 is 14 amino acids, counting both ends. The CDR3 is CASSGETSGYEQYI.

This rearrangement joins TRBV5-8 to TRBJ1-2; D gene uncertain. Germline CDR1 SGHTS, CDR2 YDEGEE. The CDR3 is made up of 13 amino acids. Trimming took 5 bases from V and 12 from J, leaving 20 bases between them. The CDR3 coding sequence is TGTGCCAGCAGAAGGGATACTAACTATGACAACACCTTC. Amino acids: CASRRDTNYDNTF.